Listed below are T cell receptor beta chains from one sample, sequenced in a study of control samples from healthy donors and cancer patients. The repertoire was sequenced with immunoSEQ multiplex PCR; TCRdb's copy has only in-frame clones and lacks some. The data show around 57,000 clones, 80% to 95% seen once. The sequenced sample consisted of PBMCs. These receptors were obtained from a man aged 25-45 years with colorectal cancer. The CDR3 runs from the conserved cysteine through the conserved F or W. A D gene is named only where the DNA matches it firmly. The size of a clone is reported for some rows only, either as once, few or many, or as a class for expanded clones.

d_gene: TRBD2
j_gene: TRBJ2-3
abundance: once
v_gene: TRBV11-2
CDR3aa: CASSNSGGADTQYF
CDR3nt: TGTGCCAGCAGCAATAGCGGGGGGGCAGATACGCAGTATTTT

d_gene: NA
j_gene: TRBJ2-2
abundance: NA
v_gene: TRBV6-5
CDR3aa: CASRGRPNTGELFF
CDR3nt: TGTGCCAGCAGGGGGCGGCCGAACACCGGGGAGCTGTTTTTT

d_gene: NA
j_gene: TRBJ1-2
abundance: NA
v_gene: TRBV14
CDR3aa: CASSQEGTYYGYTF
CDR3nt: TGTGCCAGCAGCCAAGAAGGGACTTACTATGGCTACACCTTC

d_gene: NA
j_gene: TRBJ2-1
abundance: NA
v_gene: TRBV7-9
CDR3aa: CASTSLGSYNEQFF
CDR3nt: TGTGCCAGCACCTCCTTAGGGAGTTACAATGAGCAGTTCTTC

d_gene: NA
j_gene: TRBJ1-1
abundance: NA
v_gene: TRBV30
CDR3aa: CAWSGSETEAFF
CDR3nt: TGTGCCTGGAGTGGAAGCGAGACTGAAGCTTTCTTT

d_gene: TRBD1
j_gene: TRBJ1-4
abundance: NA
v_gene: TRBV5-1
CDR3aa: CASSFGTEREKLFF
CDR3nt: TGCGCCAGCAGCTTCGGGACAGAGAGGGAAAAACTGTTTTTT

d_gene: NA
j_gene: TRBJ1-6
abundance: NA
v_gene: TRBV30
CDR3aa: CAFGPRSPLHF
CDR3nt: TGTGCCTTCGGCCCGAGATCACCCCTCCACTTT

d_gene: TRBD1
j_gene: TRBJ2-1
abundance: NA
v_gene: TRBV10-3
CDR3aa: CAISDLDRASSYNEQFF
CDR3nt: TGTGCCATCAGTGACCTCGACAGGGCCAGCTCCTACAATGAGCAGTTCTTC

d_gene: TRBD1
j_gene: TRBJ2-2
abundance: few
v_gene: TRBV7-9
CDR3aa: CASSWSGTDLTGELFF
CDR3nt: TGTGCCAGCAGCTGGAGTGGGACAGATCTCACCGGGGAGCTGTTTTTT

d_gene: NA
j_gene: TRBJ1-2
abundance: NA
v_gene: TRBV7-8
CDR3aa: CASRPTRRDGYTF
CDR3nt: TGTGCCAGCAGACCCACCCGACGGGACGGCTACACCTTC

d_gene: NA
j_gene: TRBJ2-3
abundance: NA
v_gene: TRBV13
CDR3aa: CASSLVRANTDTQYF
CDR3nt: TGTGCCAGCAGCTTAGTCAGGGCCAACACAGATACGCAGTATTTT

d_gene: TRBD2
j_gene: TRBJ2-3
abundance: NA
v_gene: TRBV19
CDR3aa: CASSIATRSAGESTDTQYF
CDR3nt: TGTGCCAGTAGTATAGCCACCCGGTCAGCGGGGGAAAGCACAGATACGCAGTATTTT

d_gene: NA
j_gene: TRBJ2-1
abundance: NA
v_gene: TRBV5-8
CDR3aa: CASSLLAGKYNEQFF
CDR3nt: TGTGCCAGCAGCCTCTTGGCGGGGAAGTACAATGAGCAGTTCTTC

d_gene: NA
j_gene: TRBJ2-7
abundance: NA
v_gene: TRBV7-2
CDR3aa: CASSLGFSGYEQYF
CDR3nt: TGTGCCAGCAGCTTAGGTTTCTCGGGATACGAGCAGTACTTC

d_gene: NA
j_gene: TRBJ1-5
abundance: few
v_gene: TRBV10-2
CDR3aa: CASSEETGHSNQPQHF
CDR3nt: TGCGCCAGCAGTGAGGAAACAGGTCATAGCAATCAGCCCCAGCATTTT

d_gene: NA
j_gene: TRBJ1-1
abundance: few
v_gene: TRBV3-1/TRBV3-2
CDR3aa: CASSQVFSVNTEAFF
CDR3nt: TGTGCCAGCAGCCAAGTCTTTAGCGTGAACACTGAAGCTTTCTTT

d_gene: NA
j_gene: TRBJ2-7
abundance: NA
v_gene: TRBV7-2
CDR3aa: CASSPLGVREQYF
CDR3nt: TGTGCCAGCAGCCCCTTAGGGGTTCGCGAGCAGTACTTC

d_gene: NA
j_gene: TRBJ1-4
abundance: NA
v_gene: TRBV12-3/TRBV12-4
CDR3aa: CASSSRRGEKLFF
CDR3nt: TGTGCCAGCAGCTCCCGGAGGGGCGAAAAACTGTTTTTT

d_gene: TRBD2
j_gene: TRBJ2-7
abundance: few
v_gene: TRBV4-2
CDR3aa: CASSQGLEPSGEQYF
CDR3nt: TGTGCCAGCAGCCAGGGACTAGAACCGTCGGGCGAGCAGTACTTC

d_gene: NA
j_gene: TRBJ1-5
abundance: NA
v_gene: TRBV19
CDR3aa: CASGLDSGGQPQHF
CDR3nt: TGTGCCAGTGGACTCGACAGTGGAGGTCAGCCCCAGCATTTT

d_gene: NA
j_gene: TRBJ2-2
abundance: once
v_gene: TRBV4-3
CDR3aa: CASSQGGLVSGELFF
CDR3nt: TGCGCCAGCAGCCAAGGTGGTCTAGTAAGCGGGGAGCTGTTTTTT

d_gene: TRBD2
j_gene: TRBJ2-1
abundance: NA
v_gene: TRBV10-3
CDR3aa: CAISESGGVEQFF
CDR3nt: TGTGCCATCAGTGAGTCGGGGGGGGTTGAGCAGTTCTTC

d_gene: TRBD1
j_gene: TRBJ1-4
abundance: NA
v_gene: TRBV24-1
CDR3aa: CATSETTTGGNEKLFF
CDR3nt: TGTGCCACCAGTGAAACGACGACAGGGGGTAATGAAAAACTGTTTTTT

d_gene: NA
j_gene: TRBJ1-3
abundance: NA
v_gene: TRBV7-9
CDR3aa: CGAHSGNTIYF
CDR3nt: TGTGGGGCCCACTCTGGAAACACCATATATTTT

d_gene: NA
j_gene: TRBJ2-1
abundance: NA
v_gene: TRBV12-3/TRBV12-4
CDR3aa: CASSLVGNEQFF
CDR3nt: TGTGCCAGCAGTTTAGTGGGCAATGAGCAGTTCTTC

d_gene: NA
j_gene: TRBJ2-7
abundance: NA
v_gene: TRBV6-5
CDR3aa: CASRPQGFRVYEQYF
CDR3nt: TGTGCCAGCAGACCTCAGGGTTTTAGGGTCTACGAGCAGTACTTC

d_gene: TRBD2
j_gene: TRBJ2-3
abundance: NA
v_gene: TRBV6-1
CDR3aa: CASSEVAVSGGLFHLTDTQYF
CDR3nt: TGTGCCAGCAGTGAAGTTGCTGTGAGCGGGGGGCTTTTTCATCTCACAGATACGCAGTATTTT

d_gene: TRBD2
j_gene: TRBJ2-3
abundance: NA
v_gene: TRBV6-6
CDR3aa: CASSTGSAGGWATQYF
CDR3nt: TGTGCCAGCAGTACCGGCTCGGCGGGGGGGTGGGCTACGCAGTATTTT

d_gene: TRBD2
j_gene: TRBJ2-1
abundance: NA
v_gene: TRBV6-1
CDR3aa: CASSEGTSWEVNEQFF
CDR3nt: TGTGCCAGCAGTGAGGGGACTAGCTGGGAAGTCAATGAGCAGTTCTTC

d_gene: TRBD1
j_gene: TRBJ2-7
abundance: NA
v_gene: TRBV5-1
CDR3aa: CASSSGQGARPYEQYF
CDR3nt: TGCGCCAGCAGCTCCGGACAGGGGGCCCGACCCTACGAGCAGTACTTC

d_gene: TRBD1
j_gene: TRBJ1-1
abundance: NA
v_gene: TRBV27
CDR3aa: CASSSNPYLDRTSNTEAFF
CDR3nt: TGTGCCAGCAGTTCCAACCCATACCTGGACAGGACCAGCAACACTGAAGCTTTCTTT

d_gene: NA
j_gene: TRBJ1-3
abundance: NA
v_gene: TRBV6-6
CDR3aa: CASRDTGTSGNTIYF
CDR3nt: TGTGCCAGCAGGGACACCGGGACCTCTGGAAACACCATATATTTT

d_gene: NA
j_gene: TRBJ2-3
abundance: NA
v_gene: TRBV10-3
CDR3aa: CAISEGNTDTQYF
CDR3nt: TGTGCCATCAGTGAGGGTAACACAGATACGCAGTATTTT

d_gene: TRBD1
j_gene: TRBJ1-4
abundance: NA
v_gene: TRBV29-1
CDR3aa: CSVVEQGKKLFF
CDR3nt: TGCAGCGTTGTAGAACAGGGGAAAAAACTGTTTTTT

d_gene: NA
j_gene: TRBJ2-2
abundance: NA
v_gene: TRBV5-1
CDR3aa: CASSLRLVSNTGELFF
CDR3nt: TGCGCCAGCAGCTTGAGGCTAGTCTCGAACACCGGGGAGCTGTTTTTT

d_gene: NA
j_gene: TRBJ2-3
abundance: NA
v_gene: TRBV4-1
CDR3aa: CASSQDSGGLTDTQYF
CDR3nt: TGCGCCAGCAGCCAAGATTCCGGGGGCCTCACAGATACGCAGTATTTT

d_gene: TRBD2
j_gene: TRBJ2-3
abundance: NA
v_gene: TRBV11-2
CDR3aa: CASGRGGRVTDTQYF
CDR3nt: TGTGCCAGCGGACGGGGGGGCCGGGTCACAGATACGCAGTATTTT

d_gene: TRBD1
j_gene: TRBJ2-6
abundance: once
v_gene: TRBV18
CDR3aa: CASSRTGQGPNSGANVLTF
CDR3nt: TGTGCCAGCTCACGGACAGGACAGGGGCCAAACTCTGGGGCCAACGTCCTGACTTTC

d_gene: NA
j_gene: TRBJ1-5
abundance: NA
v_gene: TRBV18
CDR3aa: CASSPGNSNQPQHF
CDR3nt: TGTGCCAGCTCACCAGGTAATAGCAATCAGCCCCAGCATTTT

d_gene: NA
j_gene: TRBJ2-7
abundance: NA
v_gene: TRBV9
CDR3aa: CASSVGWGPYYEQYF
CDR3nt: TGTGCCAGCAGCGTAGGATGGGGACCGTACTACGAGCAGTACTTC

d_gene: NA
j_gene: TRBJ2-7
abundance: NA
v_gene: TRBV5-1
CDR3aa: CASSYSWDREYEQYF
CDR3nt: TGCGCCAGCAGCTATTCCTGGGACCGAGAATACGAGCAGTACTTC

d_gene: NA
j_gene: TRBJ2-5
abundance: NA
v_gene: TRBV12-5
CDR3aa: CASAPVLPFETQYF
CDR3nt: TGTGCTAGTGCCCCCGTTCTGCCATTCGAGACCCAGTACTTC

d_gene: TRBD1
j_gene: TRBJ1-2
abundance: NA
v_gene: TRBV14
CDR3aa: CASSRSSGQGYGYTF
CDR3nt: TGTGCCAGCAGCCGATCCTCGGGACAGGGCTATGGCTACACCTTC

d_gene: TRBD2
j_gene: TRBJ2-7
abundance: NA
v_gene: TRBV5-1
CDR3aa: CASSTGSGEGSYEQYF
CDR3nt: TGCGCCAGCAGCACCGGATCCGGGGAGGGTTCCTACGAGCAGTACTTC

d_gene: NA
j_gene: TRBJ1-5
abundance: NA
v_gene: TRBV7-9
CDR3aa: CASSLESRGPQHF
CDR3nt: TGTGCCAGCAGCTTAGAGTCACGCGGGCCCCAGCATTTT

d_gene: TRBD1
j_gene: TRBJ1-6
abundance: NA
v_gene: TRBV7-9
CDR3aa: CASSTNVDGTGVSPLHF
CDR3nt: TGTGCCAGCAGCACAAACGTCGACGGGACAGGGGTCTCACCCCTCCACTTT

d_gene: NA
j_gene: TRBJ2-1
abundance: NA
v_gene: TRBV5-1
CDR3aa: CASSSSVQTGRYNEQFF
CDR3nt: TGCGCCAGCAGCAGTTCCGTCCAGACGGGGCGGTACAATGAGCAGTTCTTC

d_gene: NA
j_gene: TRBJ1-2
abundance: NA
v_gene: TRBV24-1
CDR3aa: CATSGLKYPGLDYGYTF
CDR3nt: TGTGCCACCAGTGGTCTCAAGTACCCCGGTTTAGACTATGGCTACACCTTC